This is a list of T cell receptor beta chains from one sample in a study of blood T cell repertoires in COVID-19. TCRdb keeps only in-frame clones here, not all; method: immunoSEQ multiplex PCR. The sample has around 200,000 clones; approximately 81% are singletons. The material sequenced was peripheral blood. These receptor sequences come from a woman older than 75 with acute or convalescent COVID-19. Both conserved end residues are part of each CDR3. D genes are given only for firm matches. The listing skips clone size in some rows; elsewhere it reads once, few, many or a size class.

J | size | V | D | DNA | CDR3
TRBJ2-1 | - | TRBV29-1 | - | TGCAGCGCCGTACAGGGCCTAAATGAGCAGTTCTTC | CSAVQGLNEQFF
TRBJ2-1 | - | TRBV7-2 | TRBD2 | TGTGCCAGCAGCCTAGCGGGGGGGCCGGATGAGCAGTTCTTC | CASSLAGGPDEQFF
TRBJ2-7 | few | TRBV7-9 | - | TGTGCCAGCAGCTCCGACCTCGGCAGGGATCACTACGAGCAGTACTTC | CASSSDLGRDHYEQYF
TRBJ1-1 | few | TRBV4-3 | TRBD1 | TGCGCCAGCAGCCAAGATGTCACAGGGGGAAGGGCGGGTGACACTGAAGCTTTCTTT | CASSQDVTGGRAGDTEAFF
TRBJ1-5 | - | TRBV5-1 | - | TGCGCCAGCAGTGTGGGGCCGGAGTTCAATCAGCCCCAGCATTTT | CASSVGPEFNQPQHF
TRBJ2-7 | few | TRBV7-9 | TRBD1 | TGTGCCAGCAGCGGATCCGGGACAGGGAGCTCCTACGAGCAGTACTTC | CASSGSGTGSSYEQYF
TRBJ1-1 | - | TRBV29-1 | TRBD1 | TGCAGCGTACTCCCGGGGACAGGGGGCACTGAAGCTTTCTTT | CSVLPGTGGTEAFF
TRBJ1-1 | - | TRBV19 | TRBD1 | TGTGCCAGTAGTATAGCGGCCCAGGGGGGAGGCACTGAAGCTTTCTTT | CASSIAAQGGGTEAFF
TRBJ2-7 | - | TRBV30 | - | TGTGCCTCGTCCTTAGGGGGCGAGCAGTACTTC | CASSLGGEQYF
TRBJ2-5 | - | TRBV7-2 | TRBD2 | TGTGCCAGCAGCTTAGGGGGTAGCGGGGGTGAGACCCAGTACTTC | CASSLGGSGGETQYF
TRBJ1-1 | - | TRBV29-1 | TRBD1 | TGCAGCGTTTCGGACAGGGGGAACACTGAAGCTTTCTTT | CSVSDRGNTEAFF
TRBJ2-7 | - | TRBV6-5 | - | TGTGCCAGCAGCTCAGGGGTTCGGCACGAGCAGTACTTC | CASSSGVRHEQYF